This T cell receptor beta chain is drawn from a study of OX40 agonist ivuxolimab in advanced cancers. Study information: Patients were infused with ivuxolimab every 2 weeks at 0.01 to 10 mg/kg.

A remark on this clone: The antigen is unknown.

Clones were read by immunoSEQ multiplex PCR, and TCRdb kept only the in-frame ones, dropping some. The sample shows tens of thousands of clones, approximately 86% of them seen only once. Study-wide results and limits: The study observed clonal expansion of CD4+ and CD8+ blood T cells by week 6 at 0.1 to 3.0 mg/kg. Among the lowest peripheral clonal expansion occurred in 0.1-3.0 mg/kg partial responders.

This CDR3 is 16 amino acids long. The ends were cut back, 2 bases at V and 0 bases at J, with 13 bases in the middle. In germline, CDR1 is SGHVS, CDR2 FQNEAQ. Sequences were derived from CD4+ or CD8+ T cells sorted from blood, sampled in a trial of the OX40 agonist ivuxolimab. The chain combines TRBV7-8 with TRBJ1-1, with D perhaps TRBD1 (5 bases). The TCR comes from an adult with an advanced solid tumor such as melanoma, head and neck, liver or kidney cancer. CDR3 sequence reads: CASSLKAGYLNTEAFF. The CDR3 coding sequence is TGTGCCAGCAGCTTAAAAGCAGGGTACCTGAACACTGAAGCTTTCTTT.